The 19 T cell receptor beta chains below were found in one sample sequenced in a study of blood T cells in healthy people across ages. Combining a sample-barcoded 5' primer with a J-beta primer mix, a second PCR ran for roughly 7 to 12 cycles. Each CDR3 protein gets one entry after TCRdb re-called the 5' RACE reads with MiXCR. The sample has 910,000 or so distinct CDR3 sequences, about 53% seen once. The sample comprised blood. These TCRs come from a woman in her sixties or seventies in good health.

The genes are TRBV7-9 and TRBJ2-7; D is perhaps TRBD1 (6 bases). The V and J ends lost 5 bases and 0 bases respectively, with 14 bases between them. Germline CDR1 SEHNR, CDR2 FQNEAQ (reference sequence). This CDR3 has 15 residues. The CDR3 reads CASSPLGQTSYEQYF. The CDR3 DNA follows: TGTGCCAGCAGCCCCCTTGGACAGACCTCCTACGAGCAGTACTTC.

The chain has TRBV7-8 and TRBJ2-3; 7 nucleotides match TRBD2. The CDR3 runs to 15 residues. Germline V gives CDR1 SGHVS, CDR2 FQNEAQ. Trimming at V came to 8 bases and at J to 7 bases, leaving 15 bases not matched to a gene. CDR3 residues: CASGQAGPVGNTQYF. The CDR3 nucleotides read TGTGCCAGCGGCCAAGCGGGACCTGTGGGGAATACGCAGTATTTT. The full variable domain, with the rest looked up from reference TRBV7-8 and TRBJ2-3, is GAGVSQSPRYKVAKRGQDVALRCDPISGHVSLFWYQQALGQGPEFLTYFQNEAQLDKSGLPSDRFFAERPEGSVSTLKIQRTQQEDSAVYLCASGQAGPVGNTQYFGPGTRLTVL.

This clonotype showed up just a few times. The rearrangement uses TRBV5-1 and TRBJ2-1; weak D call: TRBD2 (6 bases). Germline V CDR1 and CDR2: SGHRS, YFSETQ. V lost 3 bases and J lost 0, with 13 bases in between. This CDR3 has 16 amino acids. CDR3 DNA: TGCGCCAGCAGCTCCGGGACGGGAGTCTCCTACAATGAGCAGTTCTTC. Translated: CASSSGTGVSYNEQFF. Full variable domain (remainder filled in from reference TRBV5-1 and TRBJ2-1): KAGVTQTPRYLIKTRGQQVTLSCSPISGHRSVSWYQQTPGQGLQFLFEYFSETQRNKGNFPGRFSGRQFSNSRSEMNVSTLELGDSALYLCASSSGTGVSYNEQFFGPGTRLTVL.

CDR3 DNA: TGCGCCAGCAGCCAAGATGGATCCGGACTAGCGGGATATGAGCAGTACTTC. Its translation is CASSQDGSGLAGYEQYF. The genes are TRBV4-1 and TRBJ2-1, with TRBD2 matching over 12 bases. The closer fit of TRBJ2-7 to the DNA end suggests the J call may be wrong. The germline gives CDR1 MGHRA, CDR2 YSYEKL. The CDR3 is 17 amino acids.

The rearrangement joins TRBV7-9 to TRBJ2-7; a weak D match, TRBD2 (6 bases). The CDR3 loop spans 13 amino acids. Deletions cut 6 bases from V and 4 bases from J, with 13 bases between. The germline gives CDR1 SEHNR, CDR2 FQNEAQ (reference sequence). Here the CDR3 DNA reads TGTGCCAGCAGTCGGGGGATGGGTTACGAGCAGTACTTC. This translates into CASSRGMGYEQYF.

V is TRBV4-3 and J is TRBJ1-1, with 9 bases fitting TRBD1. The CDR3 is 13 amino acids. With 3 bases clipped from V and 7 bases from J, the junction kept 3 bases outside the gene matches. CDR1 and CDR2 from the germline V gene are LGHNA and YSLEER. Here the CDR3 reads CASSQTGGNEAFF. The CDR3, as DNA: TGCGCCAGCAGCCAGACAGGGGGGAATGAAGCTTTCTTT.

This clonotype was observed once. This chain uses TRBV10-2 with TRBJ2-1; no firm D call. V lost 8 bases to trimming and J lost 9 bases, with 14 bases between them. The CDR3 runs 12 residues. CDR1 and CDR2 from the germline V gene are WSHSY and SAAADI. The CDR3 DNA is TGCGCCAGCCTTGGACCCTCGAGTGAGCAGTTCTTC. The encoded protein is CASLGPSSEQFF.

V is TRBV6-5 and J is TRBJ1-4, with 9 bases lining up with TRBD1. This CDR3 has 16 residues. J gave up 7 bases and V 4 bases, and 10 bases lay outside the gene matches. CDR1 and CDR2 from the germline V gene are MNHEY and SVGAGI. CDR3 DNA: TGTGCCAGCAGTTCGACTCGGACAGGGGAGGCTGAAAAACTGTTTTTT. Translated, it gives CASSSTRTGEAEKLFF.

The table lists this clonotype with a few counts. The rearrangement uses TRBV30 and TRBJ2-3, with 8 bases fitting TRBD2. The germline CDR1 and CDR2 sequences are GTSNPN and SVGIG (reference sequence). Trimming removed 3 bases from V and 6 bases from J; junction bases left unmatched: 8. This CDR3 has 14 residues. The DNA of the CDR3 is TGTGCCTGGAGAATAGCGGGATCAGGCGATACGCAGTATTTT. Its protein product is CAWRIAGSGDTQYF. Full variable domain (rest looked up from reference TRBV30 and TRBJ2-3): SQTIHQWPATLVQPVGSPLSLECTVEGTSNPNLYWYRQAAGRGLQLLFYSVGIGQISSEVPQNLSASRPQDRQFILSSKKLLLSDSGFYLCAWRIAGSGDTQYFGPGTRLTVL.

In this sample, this clonotype turned up a few times. V gene TRBV7-2 combines with J gene TRBJ1-5; maybe TRBD1 (6 bases). With 1 base removed from V and 5 bases from J, the gap between germline ends came to 15 bases. The CDR3 length is 16 residues. Germline CDR1 reads SGHTA; CDR2 reads FQGNSA. Here the CDR3 DNA reads TGTGCCAGCAGCTTAGTGGTTGGGGGGGCTGATCAGCCCCAGCATTTT. The encoded protein is CASSLVVGGADQPQHF.

The chain recombines TRBV20-1 with TRBJ2-1; 10 bases are shared with TRBD2. Germline V CDR1 and CDR2: DFQATT, SNEGSKA (reference sequence). V trimming: 0 bases; J trimming: 7 bases; junction bases outside the gene matches: 18. CDR3 size: 19 residues. The CDR3 DNA is TGCAGTGCTAGAGATCTTTTCCGGACGCTAGCGGGAGAGGAAAATGAGCAGTTCTTC. Protein sequence: CSARDLFRTLAGEENEQFF.

The chain uses TRBV20-1 and TRBJ1-4; 10 bases align to TRBD1. Germline CDR1 DFQATT, CDR2 SNEGSKA (reference sequence). V was clipped by 5 bases and J by 10 bases; unmatched bases: 7. This CDR3 is 13 amino acids long. The CDR3 DNA reads TGCAGTGCTGACCGGGACAGGGGAGGAAAACTGTTTTTT. Translating gives CSADRDRGGKLFF.

The chain employs TRBV2 and TRBJ2-3; no clear D gene. This CDR3 is 17 amino acids long. Trimming pared 4 bases from V and 2 bases from J, leaving 19 bases between. Germline V lookup: CDR1 SNHLY, CDR2 FYNNEI. CDR3 protein: CASSAATSSSDTDTQYF. CDR3 coding DNA: TGTGCCAGCAGTGCGGCGACGTCTTCGTCTGACACAGATACGCAGTATTTT.

This clonotype was counted once. CDR3 amino acids: CASSEWSGGGVGGYTF. In nucleotides, the CDR3 is TGTGCCAGCAGTGAATGGTCCGGAGGGGGCGTCGGTGGCTACACCTTC. This chain links TRBV6-1 with TRBJ1-2; 7 bases agree with TRBD1. The V gene end was trimmed by 2 bases and the J gene end by 7 bases; junction bases not matched to a gene: 13. Germline CDR1 is MNHNS and CDR2 is SASEGT. There are 16 residues in the CDR3.

This clonotype appeared a few times. This rearrangement joins TRBV7-9 to TRBJ2-3, with 12 bases that match TRBD2. The trim removed 5 bases at V and 7 bases at J, leaving 4 bases unmatched. Germline CDR1 is SEHNR and CDR2 is FQNEAQ (reference sequence). The CDR3 is 14 residues long. CDR3 protein: CASSQTSGRNTQYF. CDR3 DNA: TGTGCCAGCAGCCAGACTAGCGGGAGAAATACGCAGTATTTT.

V usage is TRBV7-2 and J usage is TRBJ2-6; 7 bases align to TRBD1. Trimming removed 5 bases from V and 0 bases from J; junction bases left unmatched: 10. Germline CDR1 reads SGHTA; CDR2 reads FQGNSA. There are 18 residues in the CDR3. CDR3: CASSPFRGPFSGANVLTF. The CDR3 nucleotides are TGTGCCAGCAGCCCGTTTAGGGGGCCTTTCTCTGGGGCCAACGTCCTGACTTTC.

Comment on this clonotype: A much larger clonotype is one base distant, so this may be a read error. V and J are TRBV20-1 and TRBJ2-7; TRBD2 aligns across 7 bases. V lost 4 bases to trimming and J lost 2 bases; unmatched junction nucleotides: 11. The CDR3 runs 15 residues. Germline lookup yields CDR1 DFQATT and CDR2 SNEGSKA (reference sequence). In DNA form, the CDR3 reads TGCAGTGCTACACCCGGACCAGCGGGAACCTACGAGCAGTACTTC. The encoded protein is CSATPGPAGTYEQYF.

This clonotype has just a few counts. The genes are TRBV4-1 and TRBJ2-3; D may be TRBD1 (6 bases). Germline V gives CDR1 MGHRA, CDR2 YSYEKL. The CDR3 contains 15 residues. V lost 6 bases, J lost 5 bases, and 18 bases lay in between. CDR3 amino acids: CASSPGQHGVDTQYF. The CDR3 DNA is TGCGCCAGCAGTCCCGGACAGCACGGTGTAGATACGCAGTATTTT.

The chain is built from TRBV6-1 and TRBJ2-1, with D hard to call. There are 14 residues in the CDR3. The germline V gene encodes CDR1 MNHNS and CDR2 SASEGT. Trimming removed 4 bases from V and 12 bases from J, with 19 bases in between. Here the CDR3 reads CASSAQSLSEGQFF. CDR3 DNA sequence: TGTGCCAGCAGTGCGCAGTCCCTTTCTGAAGGGCAGTTCTTC.